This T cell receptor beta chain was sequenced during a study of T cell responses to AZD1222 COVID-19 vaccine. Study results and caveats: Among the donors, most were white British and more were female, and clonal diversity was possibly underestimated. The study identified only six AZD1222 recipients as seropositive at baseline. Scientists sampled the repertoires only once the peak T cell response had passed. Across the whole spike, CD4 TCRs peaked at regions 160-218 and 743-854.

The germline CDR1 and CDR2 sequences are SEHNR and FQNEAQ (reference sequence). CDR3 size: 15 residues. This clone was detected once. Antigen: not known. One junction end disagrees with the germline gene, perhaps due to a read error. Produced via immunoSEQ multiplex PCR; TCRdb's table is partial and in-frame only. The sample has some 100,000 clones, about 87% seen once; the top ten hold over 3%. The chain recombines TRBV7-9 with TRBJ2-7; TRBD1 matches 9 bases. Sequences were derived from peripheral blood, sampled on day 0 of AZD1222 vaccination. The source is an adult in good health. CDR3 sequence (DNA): TGTGCCAGCAGCTCTCCGGGACAGGGCAGTCCACGAGCAGGCTTC. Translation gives CASSSPGQGSPRAGF.